This T cell receptor beta chain is drawn from a study of T cells in Graves' hyperthyroidism and ophthalmopathy. Study-wide results and caveats: Ophthalmopathy prediction by the model preceded onset by a median approximately 5.9 months.

This clonotype was recorded many times. Its target is unknown. Each ophthalmopathy patient scored at least 3 on the Clinical Activity Score and at least 4 on NOSPECS grade, with duration under 3 months. Those patients with uncontrolled infection, other autoimmune disease, pregnancy or lactation were excluded. The PBMCs studied were ones that came from 10 ml fresh peripheral blood. RNA transcripts gave rise to amplified TCR beta CDR3 regions. An initial round of RT-PCR targeting the TCR CDR3 relied on the HTBI primer set. Each CDR3 protein is one row after TCRdb ran MiXCR on the multiplex PCR reads. Seen here are approximately 250,000 distinct CDR3 sequences, approximately 25% observed once, and the top ten hold roughly 40%. Germline CDR1 is MGHRA and CDR2 is YSYEKL. The germline V and J ends were trimmed by 3 bases and 1 base, with 6 bases remaining between them. The CDR3 runs 13 residues.

This sequence was found in a woman in her forties with Graves' ophthalmopathy. The source material was blood. The chain is built from TRBV4-1 and TRBJ2-5; no definite D call. CDR3 nucleotides: TGCGCCAGCAGCCACGTTGGCCAAGAGACCCAGTACTTC. This encodes CASSHVGQETQYF.